This TCR beta chain was profiled in a study of T-cell memory formation after mild COVID-19. Study-wide context: For the most part, TCR clusters were specific to one donor.

V was shortened by 0 bases and J by 12 bases, with 18 bases between the two germline ends. The CDR3 sequence is 15 residues long. From germline, CDR1 is ENHRY and CDR2 SYGVKD. Study observations and caveats: For second-wave clones that peaked at day 37, SARS-CoV-2 specificity went unverified. While clones contracting from day 15 to 85 were balanced between CD4 and CD8, later expanders leaned CD4+. Those CD4+ clones that contracted were mainly in CM and EM (CD8+ ones in EMRA).

TCRdb re-called the 5' RACE reads with MiXCR, one entry per CDR3 protein. This table has about 250,000 distinct CDR3 sequences, approximately 15% appearing once. About this clonotype itself: The antigen is unknown.

The sequenced sample was PBMCs or a T cell subset sorted from them (not recorded which). The chain carries TRBV10-3 and TRBJ2-1; D is perhaps TRBD2 (5 bases). The sequence came from an adult woman who had mild COVID-19 (a few samples of this study predate the infection). Cell type and time point are not known. The CDR3 DNA reads TGTGCCATCAGTGAGTCGGGATTAGTTGGAGGTGGGCAGTTCTTC. Translation: CAISESGLVGGGQFF.